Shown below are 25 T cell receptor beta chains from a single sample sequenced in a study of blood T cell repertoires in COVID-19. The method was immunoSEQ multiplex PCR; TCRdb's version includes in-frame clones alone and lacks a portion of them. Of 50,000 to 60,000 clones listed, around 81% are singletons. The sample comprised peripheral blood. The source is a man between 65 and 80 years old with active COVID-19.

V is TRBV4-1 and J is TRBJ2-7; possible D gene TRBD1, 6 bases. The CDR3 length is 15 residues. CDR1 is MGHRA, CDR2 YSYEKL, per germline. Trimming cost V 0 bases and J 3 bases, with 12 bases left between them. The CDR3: CASSQEQGRGYEQYF. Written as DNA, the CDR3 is TGCGCCAGCAGCCAAGAGCAGGGCAGGGGCTACGAGCAGTACTTC.

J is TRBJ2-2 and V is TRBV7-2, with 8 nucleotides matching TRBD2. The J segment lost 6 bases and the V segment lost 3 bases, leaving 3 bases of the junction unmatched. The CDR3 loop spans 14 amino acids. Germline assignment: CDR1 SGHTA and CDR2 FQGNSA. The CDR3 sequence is CASSFAAGAGELFF. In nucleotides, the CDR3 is TGTGCCAGCAGCTTCGCAGCGGGGGCCGGGGAGCTGTTTTTT.

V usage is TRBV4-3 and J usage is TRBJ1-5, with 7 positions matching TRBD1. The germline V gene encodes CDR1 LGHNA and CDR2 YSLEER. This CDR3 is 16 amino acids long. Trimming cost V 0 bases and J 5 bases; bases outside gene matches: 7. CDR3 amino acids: CASSQDLGQVYQPQHF. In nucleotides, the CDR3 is TGCGCCAGCAGCCAAGATCTAGGACAGGTATATCAGCCCCAGCATTTT.

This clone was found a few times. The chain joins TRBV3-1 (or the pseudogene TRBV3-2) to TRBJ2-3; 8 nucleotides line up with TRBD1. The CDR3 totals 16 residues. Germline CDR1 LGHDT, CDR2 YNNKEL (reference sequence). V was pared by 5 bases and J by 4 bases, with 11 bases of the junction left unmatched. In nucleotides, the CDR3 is TGTGCCAGCAGCGAGGTTGTCGGACAGGGCCCAGATACGCAGTATTTT. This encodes CASSEVVGQGPDTQYF.

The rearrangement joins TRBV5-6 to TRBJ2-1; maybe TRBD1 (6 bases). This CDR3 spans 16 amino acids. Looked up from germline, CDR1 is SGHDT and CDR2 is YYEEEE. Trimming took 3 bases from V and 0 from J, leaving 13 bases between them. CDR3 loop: CASSSIQGSSYNEQFF. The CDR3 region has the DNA TGTGCCAGCAGCTCGATACAGGGAAGCTCCTACAATGAGCAGTTCTTC.

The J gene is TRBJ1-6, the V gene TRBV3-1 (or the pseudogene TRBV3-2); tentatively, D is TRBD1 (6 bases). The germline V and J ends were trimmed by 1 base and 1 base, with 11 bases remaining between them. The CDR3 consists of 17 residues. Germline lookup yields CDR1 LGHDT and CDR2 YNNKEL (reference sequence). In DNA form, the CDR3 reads TGTGCCAGCAGCCAAGCGGCAGGGGCTTCCTATAATTCACCCCTCCACTTT. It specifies CASSQAAGASYNSPLHF.

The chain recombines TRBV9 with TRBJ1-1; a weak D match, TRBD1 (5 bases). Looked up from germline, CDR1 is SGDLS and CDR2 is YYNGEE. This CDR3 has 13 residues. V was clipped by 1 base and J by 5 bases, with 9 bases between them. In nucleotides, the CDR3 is TGTGCCAGCAGCGTAAGTGGGGGGACTGAAGCTTTCTTT. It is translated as CASSVSGGTEAFF. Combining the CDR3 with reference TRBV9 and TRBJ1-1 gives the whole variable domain DSGVTQTPKHLITATGQRVTLRCSPRSGDLSVYWYQQSLDQGLQFLIQYYNGEERAKGNILERFSAQQFPDLHSELNLSSLELGDSALYFCASSVSGGTEAFFGQGTRLTVV.

CDR3 residues: CASSLYGRAGAQETQYF. The CDR3 nucleotides are TGTGCCAGCAGCTTATATGGGCGCGCGGGGGCCCAAGAGACCCAGTACTTC. The V gene is TRBV7-9, the J gene TRBJ2-5; TRBD2 might be the D (7 bases). Germline V lookup: CDR1 SEHNR, CDR2 FQNEAQ (reference sequence). CDR3 length: 17 amino acids. V was pared by 2 bases and J by 1 base, with 17 bases between.

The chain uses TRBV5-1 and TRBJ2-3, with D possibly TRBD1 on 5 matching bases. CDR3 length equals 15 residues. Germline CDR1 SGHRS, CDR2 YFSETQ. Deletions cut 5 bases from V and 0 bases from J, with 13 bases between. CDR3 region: CASSLGGASTDTQYF. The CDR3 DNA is TGCGCCAGCAGTCTCGGTGGGGCTAGCACAGATACGCAGTATTTT.

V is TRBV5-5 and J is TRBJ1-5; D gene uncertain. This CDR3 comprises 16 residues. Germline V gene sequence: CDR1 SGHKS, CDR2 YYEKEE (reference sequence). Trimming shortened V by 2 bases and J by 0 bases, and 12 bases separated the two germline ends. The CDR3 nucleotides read TGTGCCAGCAGCTTTGGAGTGTCAGTTAGCAATCAGCCCCAGCATTTT. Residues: CASSFGVSVSNQPQHF. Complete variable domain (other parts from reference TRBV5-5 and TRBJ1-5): DAGVTQSPTHLIKTRGQQVTLRCSPISGHKSVSWYQQVLGQGPQFIFQYYEKEERGRGNFPDRFSARQFPNYSSELNVNALLLGDSALYLCASSFGVSVSNQPQHFGDGTRLSIL.

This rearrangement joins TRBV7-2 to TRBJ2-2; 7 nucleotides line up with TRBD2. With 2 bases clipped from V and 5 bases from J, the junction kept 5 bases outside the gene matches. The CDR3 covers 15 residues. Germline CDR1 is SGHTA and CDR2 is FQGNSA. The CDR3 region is CASSLLGGGTGELFF. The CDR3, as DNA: TGTGCCAGCAGCTTATTGGGCGGGGGTACCGGGGAGCTGTTTTTT.

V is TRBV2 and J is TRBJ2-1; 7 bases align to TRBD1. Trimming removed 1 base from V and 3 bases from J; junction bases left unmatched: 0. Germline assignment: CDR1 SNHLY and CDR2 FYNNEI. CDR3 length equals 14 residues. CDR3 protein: CASSEGTGYNEQFF. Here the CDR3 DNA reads TGTGCCAGCAGTGAAGGGACAGGCTACAATGAGCAGTTCTTC.

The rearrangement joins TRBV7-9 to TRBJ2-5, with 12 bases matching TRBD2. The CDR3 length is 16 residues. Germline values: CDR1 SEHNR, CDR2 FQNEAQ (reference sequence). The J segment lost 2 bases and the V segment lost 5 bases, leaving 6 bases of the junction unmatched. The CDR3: CASSPRLAGVQETQYF. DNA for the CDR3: TGTGCCAGCAGCCCAAGACTAGCGGGGGTTCAAGAGACCCAGTACTTC.

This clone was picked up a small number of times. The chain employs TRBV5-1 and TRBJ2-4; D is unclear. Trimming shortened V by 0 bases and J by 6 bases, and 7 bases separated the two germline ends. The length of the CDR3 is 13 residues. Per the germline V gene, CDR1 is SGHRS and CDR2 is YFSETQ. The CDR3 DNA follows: TGCGCCAGCAGCTTGGAGATCGGAAACATTCAGTACTTC. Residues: CASSLEIGNIQYF.

Here the CDR3 reads CASSSSTSGGYNEQFF. The CDR3 DNA reads TGCGCCAGCAGCTCCTCGACTAGCGGGGGCTACAATGAGCAGTTCTTC. This chain joins TRBV5-1 and TRBJ2-1; 12 bases are a match to TRBD2. In germline, CDR1 is SGHRS, CDR2 YFSETQ. CDR3 length equals 16 residues. V trimming: 3 bases; J trimming: 3 bases; junction bases outside the gene matches: 4.

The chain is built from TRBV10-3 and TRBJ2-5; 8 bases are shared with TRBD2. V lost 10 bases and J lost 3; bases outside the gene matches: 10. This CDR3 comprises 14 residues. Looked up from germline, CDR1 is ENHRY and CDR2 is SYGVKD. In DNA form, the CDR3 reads TGTGCCACCTCGGAGAGCGGGGGTAAAGAGACCCAGTACTTC. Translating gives CATSESGGKETQYF.

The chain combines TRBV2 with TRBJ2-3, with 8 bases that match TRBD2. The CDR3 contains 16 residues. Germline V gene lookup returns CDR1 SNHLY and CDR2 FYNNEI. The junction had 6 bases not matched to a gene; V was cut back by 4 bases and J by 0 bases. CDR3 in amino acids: CASSAGGRSSTDTQYF. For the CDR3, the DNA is TGTGCCAGCAGTGCGGGGGGGCGATCTAGCACAGATACGCAGTATTTT.

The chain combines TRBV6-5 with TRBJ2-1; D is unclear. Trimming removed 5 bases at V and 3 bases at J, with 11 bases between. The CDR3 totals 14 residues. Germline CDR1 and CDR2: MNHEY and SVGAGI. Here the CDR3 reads CASSTGSDYNEQFF. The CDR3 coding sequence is TGTGCCAGCAGTACCGGGTCCGACTACAATGAGCAGTTCTTC.

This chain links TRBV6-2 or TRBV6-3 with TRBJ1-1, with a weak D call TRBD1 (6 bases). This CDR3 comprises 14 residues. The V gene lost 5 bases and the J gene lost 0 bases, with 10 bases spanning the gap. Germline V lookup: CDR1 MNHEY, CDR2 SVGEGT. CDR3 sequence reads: CASSDRSMNTEAFF. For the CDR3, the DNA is TGTGCCAGCAGTGACAGGTCGATGAACACTGAAGCTTTCTTT.

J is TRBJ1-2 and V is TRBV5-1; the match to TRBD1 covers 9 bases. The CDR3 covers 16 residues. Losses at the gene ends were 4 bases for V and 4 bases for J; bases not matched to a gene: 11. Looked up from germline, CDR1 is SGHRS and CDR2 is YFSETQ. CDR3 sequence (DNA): TGCGCCAGCAGCGTGGGAAACAGGGGGCGGATCTATGGCTACACCTTC. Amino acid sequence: CASSVGNRGRIYGYTF.

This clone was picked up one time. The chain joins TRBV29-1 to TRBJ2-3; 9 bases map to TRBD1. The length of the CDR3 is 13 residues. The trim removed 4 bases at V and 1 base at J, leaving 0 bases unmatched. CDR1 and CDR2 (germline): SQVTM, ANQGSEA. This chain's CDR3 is CSVGTGGTDTQYF. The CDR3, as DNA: TGCAGCGTTGGGACAGGGGGCACAGATACGCAGTATTTT.

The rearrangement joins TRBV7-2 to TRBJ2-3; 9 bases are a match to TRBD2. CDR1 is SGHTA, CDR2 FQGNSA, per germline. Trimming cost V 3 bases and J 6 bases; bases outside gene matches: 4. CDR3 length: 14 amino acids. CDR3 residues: CASSLRRGGDTQYF. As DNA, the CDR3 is TGTGCCAGCAGCTTGCGGCGGGGGGGTGATACGCAGTATTTT.

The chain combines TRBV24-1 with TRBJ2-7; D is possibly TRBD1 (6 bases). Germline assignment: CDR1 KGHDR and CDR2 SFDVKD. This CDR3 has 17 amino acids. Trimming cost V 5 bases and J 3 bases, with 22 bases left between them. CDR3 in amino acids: CATSAPVGAGTSYEQYF. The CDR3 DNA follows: TGTGCCACCAGTGCCCCCGTTGGTGCCGGGACAAGCTACGAGCAGTACTTC.

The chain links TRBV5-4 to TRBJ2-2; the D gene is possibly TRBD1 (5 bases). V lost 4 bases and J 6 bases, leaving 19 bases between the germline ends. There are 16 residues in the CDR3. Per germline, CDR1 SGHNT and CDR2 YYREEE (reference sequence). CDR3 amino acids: CASSAWGSSTAGELFF. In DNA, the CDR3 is TGTGCCAGCAGCGCATGGGGCTCTAGTACCGCCGGGGAGCTGTTTTTT.

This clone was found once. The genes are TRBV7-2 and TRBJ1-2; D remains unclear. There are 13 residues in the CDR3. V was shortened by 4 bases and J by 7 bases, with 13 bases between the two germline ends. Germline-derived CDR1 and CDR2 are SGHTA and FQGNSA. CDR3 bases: TGTGCCAGCAGCTCCGGGAGGGCAGGTGGCTACACCTTC. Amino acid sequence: CASSSGRAGGYTF.